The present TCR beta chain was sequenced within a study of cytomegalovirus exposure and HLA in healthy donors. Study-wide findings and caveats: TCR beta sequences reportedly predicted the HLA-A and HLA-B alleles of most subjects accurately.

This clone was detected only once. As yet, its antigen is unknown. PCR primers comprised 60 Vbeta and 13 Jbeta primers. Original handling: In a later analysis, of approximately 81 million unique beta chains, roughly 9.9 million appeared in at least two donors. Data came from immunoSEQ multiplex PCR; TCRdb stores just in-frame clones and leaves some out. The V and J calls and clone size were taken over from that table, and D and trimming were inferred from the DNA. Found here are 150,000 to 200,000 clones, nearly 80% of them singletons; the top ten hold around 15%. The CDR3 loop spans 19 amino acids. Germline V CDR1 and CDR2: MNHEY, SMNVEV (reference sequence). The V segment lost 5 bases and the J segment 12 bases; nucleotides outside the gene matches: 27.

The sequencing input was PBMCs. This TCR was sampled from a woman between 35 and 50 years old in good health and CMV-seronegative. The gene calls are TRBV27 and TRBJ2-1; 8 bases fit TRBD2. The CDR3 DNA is TGTGCCAGCAGTCCAGATCGCTCCCTAAGAGGGGGACTAGTTGGCGGGCAGTTCTTC. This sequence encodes CASSPDRSLRGGLVGGQFF.